The entry below gives a single TCR beta chain sequence along with its context. The sample belongs to a study of cytomegalovirus exposure and HLA in healthy donors. Study overall: Earlier findings included about 120 million unique TCR beta sequences obtained from about 180 million T cells.

The PCR employed 60 Vbeta primers together with 13 Jbeta primers. Data came from immunoSEQ multiplex PCR; TCRdb stores just in-frame clones and leaves some out. The sample shows 200,000 to 250,000 clones, 82% of them seen only once. Germline CDR1 reads SGHKS; CDR2 reads YYEKEE (reference sequence). The trim removed 2 bases at V and 3 bases at J, leaving 9 bases unmatched. The CDR3 runs to 16 residues. The chain joins TRBV5-5 to TRBJ2-5, with TRBD1 matching 8 bases. The sequence was obtained from a woman in her 40s in good health and CMV-seronegative. The specimen sequenced was PBMCs. The CDR3 loop is CASSFSASGGEETQYF. The CDR3 DNA reads TGTGCCAGCAGCTTCTCCGCCTCAGGGGGCGAAGAGACCCAGTACTTC.